The entry that follows covers one TCR beta chain sequence. This record comes from a study of blood T cell repertoires in COVID-19. Study-level information: Collection of acute and convalescent COVID-19 samples took place in the United States, Italy and Spain.

Germline CDR1 and CDR2: LGHNT and FRNRAP. The CDR3 loop spans 14 amino acids. Trimming took 8 bases from V and 7 from J; bases not matched to a gene: 6. In the authors' workflow: Nucleated cell counts were estimated from reference gene primer amplification. Generated by immunoSEQ multiplex PCR, the TCRdb table keeps only in-frame clones and is missing some. The DNA was the basis for D and trimming; V, J and clone size are from that table. The profile shows approximately 140,000 clones, roughly 80% of them singletons. The genes are TRBV12-5 and TRBJ2-2, with 11 positions matching TRBD1. This sequence was found in a man in his sixties or seventies with acute or convalescent COVID-19. Material: peripheral blood. The CDR3 spells CASSRDRGIGELFF. The CDR3 DNA sequence: TGTGCTAGTAGCCGGGACAGGGGGATCGGGGAGCTGTTTTTT.